This T cell receptor (beta chain) was sequenced for a study of OX40 agonist ivuxolimab in advanced cancers. In the study overall: Hepatocellular carcinoma, melanoma, renal cell or head and neck cancer was diagnosed in the dose-escalation patients. Three patients had partial responses: one hepatocellular carcinoma, two cutaneous melanoma. Study-wide findings and caveats: There was clonal expansion of CD4+ and CD8+ blood T cells by week 6 at 0.1 to 3.0 mg/kg. Low clonal expansion, among the lowest seen, marked partial responders at 0.1-3.0 mg/kg.

Germline lookup yields CDR1 MGHRA and CDR2 YSYEKL. The germline V and J ends were trimmed by 0 bases and 0 bases, with 11 bases remaining between them. This CDR3 is built from 17 residues. This clone was picked up a small number of times. The antigen remains unidentified. Produced via immunoSEQ multiplex PCR; TCRdb's table is partial and in-frame only. The sample has under 75,000 clones; around nine tenths are singletons. The rearrangement uses TRBV4-1 and TRBJ2-2; D could derive from TRBD1 or TRBD2 (6 bases each). Sequencing was performed on CD4+ or CD8+ T cells sorted from blood, taken in a trial of the OX40 agonist ivuxolimab. The source of this sequence is an adult with an advanced solid tumor such as melanoma, head and neck, liver or kidney cancer. The CDR3 coding sequence is TGCGCCAGCAGCCAAGAGTTCGGGGGCGCGAACACCGGGGAGCTGTTTTTT. It codes for CASSQEFGGANTGELFF.